A single TCR beta chain is shown here with its context. Its antigen remains unidentified. This specimen comes from a study of T cells in localized non-small cell lung cancer. Study observations and caveats: In uninvolved adjacent lung, T cell clonality reached its highest value, exceeding tumor.

Using immunoSEQ multiplex PCR, the repertoire was profiled, and TCRdb retains in-frame clones only, with some absent. The table lists 55,000 or so clones, about 78% of them singletons, with about 4.6% in the top ten. The sequence was collected from a woman aged 35-75 years with stage II lung adenocarcinoma. Material: PBMCs, obtained before any cancer treatment.

For the CDR3, the DNA is TGTGCCAGCAGCTTAGAAGCGGGGGGCCTCGATGAGCAGTTCTTC. Its protein product is CASSLEAGGLDEQFF. The chain has TRBV11-3 and TRBJ2-1, with 9 bases matching TRBD2. The CDR3 runs to 15 residues. The germline CDR1 and CDR2 sequences are SGHNT and YENEEA. V trimming: 0 bases; J trimming: 8 bases; junction bases outside the gene matches: 5.